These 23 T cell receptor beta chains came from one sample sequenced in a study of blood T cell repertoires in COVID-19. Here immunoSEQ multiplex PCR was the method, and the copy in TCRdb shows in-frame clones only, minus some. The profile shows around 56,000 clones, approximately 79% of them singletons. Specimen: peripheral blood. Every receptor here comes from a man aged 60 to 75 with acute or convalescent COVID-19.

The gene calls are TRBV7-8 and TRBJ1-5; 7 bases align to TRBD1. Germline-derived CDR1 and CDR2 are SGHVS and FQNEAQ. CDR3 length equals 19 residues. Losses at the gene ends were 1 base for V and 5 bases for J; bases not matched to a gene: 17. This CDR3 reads CASSLGPHRGNYIYQPQHF. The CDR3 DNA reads TGTGCCAGCAGCTTAGGGCCACACAGGGGAAACTACATCTATCAGCCCCAGCATTTT.

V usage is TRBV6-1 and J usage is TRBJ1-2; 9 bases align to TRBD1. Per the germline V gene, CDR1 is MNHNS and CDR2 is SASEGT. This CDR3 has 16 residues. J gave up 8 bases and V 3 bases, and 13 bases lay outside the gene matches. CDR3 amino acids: CASSDPGTGRVRGYTF. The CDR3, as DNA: TGTGCCAGCAGTGATCCCGGGACAGGGAGAGTGAGAGGCTACACCTTC.

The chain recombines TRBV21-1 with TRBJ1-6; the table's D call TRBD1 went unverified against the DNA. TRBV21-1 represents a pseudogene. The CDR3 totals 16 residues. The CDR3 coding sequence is TGTGCCAGCAGCAAAGCCCCGACAGGGGGCGGTTCACCCCTCCACTTT. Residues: CASSKAPTGGGSPLHF.

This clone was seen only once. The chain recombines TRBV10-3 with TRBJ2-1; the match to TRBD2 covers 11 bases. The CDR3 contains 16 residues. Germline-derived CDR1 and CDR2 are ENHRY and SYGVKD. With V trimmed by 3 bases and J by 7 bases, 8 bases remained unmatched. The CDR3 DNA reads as TGTGCCATCAGTGACCATAGCGGGGGGGCGAATAATGAGCAGTTCTTC. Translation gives CAISDHSGGANNEQFF.

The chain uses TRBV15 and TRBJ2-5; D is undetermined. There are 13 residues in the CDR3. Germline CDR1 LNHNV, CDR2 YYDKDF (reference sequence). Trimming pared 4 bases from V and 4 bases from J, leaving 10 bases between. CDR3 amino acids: CATSTRRGETQYF. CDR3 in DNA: TGTGCCACCAGCACCCGTCGAGGAGAGACCCAGTACTTC. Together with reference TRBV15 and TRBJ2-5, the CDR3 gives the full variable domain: DAMVIQNPRYQVTQFGKPVTLSCSQTLNHNVMYWYQQKSSQAPKLLFHYYDKDFNNEADTPDNFQSRRPNTSFCFLDIRSPGLGDTAMYLCATSTRRGETQYFGPGTRLLVL.

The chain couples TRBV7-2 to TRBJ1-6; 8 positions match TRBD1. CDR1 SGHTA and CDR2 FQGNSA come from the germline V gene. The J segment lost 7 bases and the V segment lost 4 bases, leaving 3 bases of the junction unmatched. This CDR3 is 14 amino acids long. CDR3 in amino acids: CASSSTGANSPLHF. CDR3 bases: TGTGCCAGCAGCTCGACAGGGGCGAATTCACCCCTCCACTTT.

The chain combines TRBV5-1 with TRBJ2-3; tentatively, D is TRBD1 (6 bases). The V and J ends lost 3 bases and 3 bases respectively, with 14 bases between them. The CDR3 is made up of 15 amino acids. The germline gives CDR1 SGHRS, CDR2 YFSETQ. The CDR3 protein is CASSSYRELTDTQYF. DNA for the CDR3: TGCGCCAGCAGCTCGTACAGGGAGTTGACAGATACGCAGTATTTT.

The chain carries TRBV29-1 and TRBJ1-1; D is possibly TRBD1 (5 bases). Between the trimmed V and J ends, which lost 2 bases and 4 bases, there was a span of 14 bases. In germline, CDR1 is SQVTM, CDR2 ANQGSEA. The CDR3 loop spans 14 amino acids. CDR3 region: CSVERGGVGTEAFF. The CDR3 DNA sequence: TGCAGCGTTGAAAGGGGAGGGGTCGGCACTGAAGCTTTCTTT.

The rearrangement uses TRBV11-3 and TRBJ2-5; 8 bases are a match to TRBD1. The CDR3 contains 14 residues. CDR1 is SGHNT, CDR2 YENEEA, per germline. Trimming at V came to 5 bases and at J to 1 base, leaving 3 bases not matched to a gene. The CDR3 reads CASSITGGQETQYF. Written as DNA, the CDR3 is TGTGCCAGCAGCATAACAGGGGGCCAAGAGACCCAGTACTTC.

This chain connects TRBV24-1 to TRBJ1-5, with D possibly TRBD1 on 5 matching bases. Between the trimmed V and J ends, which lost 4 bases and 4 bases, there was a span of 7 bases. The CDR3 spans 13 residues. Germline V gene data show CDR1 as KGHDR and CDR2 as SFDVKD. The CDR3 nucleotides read TGTGCCACCAGTGAAGCAGGGAATCAGCCCCAGCATTTT. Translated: CATSEAGNQPQHF.

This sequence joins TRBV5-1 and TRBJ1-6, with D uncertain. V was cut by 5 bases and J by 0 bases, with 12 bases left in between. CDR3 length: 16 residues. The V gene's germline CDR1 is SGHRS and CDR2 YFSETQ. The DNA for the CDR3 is TGCGCCAGCAGTTGGTCAGGAAGCTCCTATAATTCACCCCTCCACTTT. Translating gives CASSWSGSSYNSPLHF.

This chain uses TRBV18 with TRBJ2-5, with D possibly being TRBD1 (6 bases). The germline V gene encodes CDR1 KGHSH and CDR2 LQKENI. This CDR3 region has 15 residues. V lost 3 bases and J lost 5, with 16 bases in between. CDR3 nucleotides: TGTGCCAGCTCACCTTTAACAGGGATGTCGGAGACCCAGTACTTC. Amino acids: CASSPLTGMSETQYF.

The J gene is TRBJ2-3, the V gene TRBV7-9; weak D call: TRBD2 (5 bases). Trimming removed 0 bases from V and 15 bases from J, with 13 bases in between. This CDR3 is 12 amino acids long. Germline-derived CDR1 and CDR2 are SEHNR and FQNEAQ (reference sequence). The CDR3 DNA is TGTGCCAGCAGCTTAGCGGTGGATCGGGGATATTTT. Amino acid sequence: CASSLAVDRGYF.

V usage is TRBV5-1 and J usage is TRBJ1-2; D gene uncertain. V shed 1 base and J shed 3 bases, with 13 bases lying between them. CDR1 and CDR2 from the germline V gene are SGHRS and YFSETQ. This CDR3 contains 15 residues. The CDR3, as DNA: TGCGCCAGCAGCTTGATCGCCTGGAGGGACTATGGCTACACCTTC. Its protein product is CASSLIAWRDYGYTF.

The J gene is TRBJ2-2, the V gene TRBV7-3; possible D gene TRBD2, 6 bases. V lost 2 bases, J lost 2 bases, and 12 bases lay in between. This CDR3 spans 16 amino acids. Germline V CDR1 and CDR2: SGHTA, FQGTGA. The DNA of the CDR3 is TGTGCCAGCAGCTTATTTGGGGACTCTAACACCGGGGAGCTGTTTTTT. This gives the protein CASSLFGDSNTGELFF.

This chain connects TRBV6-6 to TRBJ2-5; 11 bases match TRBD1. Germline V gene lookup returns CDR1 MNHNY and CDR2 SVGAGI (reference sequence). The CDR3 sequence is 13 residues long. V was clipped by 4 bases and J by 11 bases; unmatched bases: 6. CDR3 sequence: CASSSGQGAAQYF. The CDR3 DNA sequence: TGTGCCAGCAGTTCCGGACAGGGGGCGGCTCAGTACTTC.

CDR3 region: CASSLDGTGSYEQYF. As DNA, the CDR3 is TGCGCCAGCAGCTTGGACGGGACAGGGTCCTACGAGCAGTACTTC. The chain joins TRBV5-1 to TRBJ2-7, with TRBD1 identical over 9 bases. The CDR3 sequence is 15 residues long. Germline V lookup: CDR1 SGHRS, CDR2 YFSETQ. V trimming: 0 bases; J trimming: 1 base; junction bases outside the gene matches: 2.

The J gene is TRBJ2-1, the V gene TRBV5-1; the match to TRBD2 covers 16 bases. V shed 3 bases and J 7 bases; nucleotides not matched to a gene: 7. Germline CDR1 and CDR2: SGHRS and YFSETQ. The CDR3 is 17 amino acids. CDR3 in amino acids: CASSWGLAGGPRNEQFF. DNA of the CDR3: TGCGCCAGCAGCTGGGGACTAGCGGGGGGGCCTAGAAATGAGCAGTTCTTC.

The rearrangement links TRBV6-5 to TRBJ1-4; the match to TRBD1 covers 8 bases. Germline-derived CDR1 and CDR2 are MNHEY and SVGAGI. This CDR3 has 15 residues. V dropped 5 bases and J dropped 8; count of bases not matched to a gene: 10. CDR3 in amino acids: CASSLSTGAGEKLFF. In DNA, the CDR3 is TGTGCCAGCAGTCTTTCGACAGGGGCTGGAGAAAAACTGTTTTTT.

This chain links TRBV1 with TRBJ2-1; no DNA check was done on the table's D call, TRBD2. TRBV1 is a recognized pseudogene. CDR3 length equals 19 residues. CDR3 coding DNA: TGCACCAGCAGCCAAGAAACGAGAGCGGGGGTCATCGACTACAATGAGCAGTTCTTC. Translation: CTSSQETRAGVIDYNEQFF.

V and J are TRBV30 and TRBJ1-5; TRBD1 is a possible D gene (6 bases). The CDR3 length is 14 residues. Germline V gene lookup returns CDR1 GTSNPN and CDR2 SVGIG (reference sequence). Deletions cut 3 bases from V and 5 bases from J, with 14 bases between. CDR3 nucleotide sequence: TGTGCCTGGAGCGCGGACAGTCGTTATCAGCCCCAGCATTTT. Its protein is CAWSADSRYQPQHF.

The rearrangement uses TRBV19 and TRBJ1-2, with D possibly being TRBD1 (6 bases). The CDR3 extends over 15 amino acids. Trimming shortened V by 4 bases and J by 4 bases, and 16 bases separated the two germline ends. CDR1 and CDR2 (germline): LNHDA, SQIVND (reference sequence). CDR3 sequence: CASSTKDSRSYGYTF. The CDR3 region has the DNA TGTGCCAGTAGTACAAAGGACAGCCGTTCCTATGGCTACACCTTC.

CDR3 in DNA: TGTGCCACCAGTGACCCATTCACAGATACGCAGTATTTT. This encodes CATSDPFTDTQYF. This sequence joins TRBV24-1 and TRBJ2-3; D remains ambiguous. Germline-derived CDR1 and CDR2 are KGHDR and SFDVKD. Trimming cost V 4 bases and J 2 bases, with 6 bases left between them. The CDR3 loop spans 13 amino acids.